There are many counts of the clone carrying this T cell receptor (beta chain). Its target is not known. This CDR3 contains 11 residues. Germline loops: CDR1 SEHNR, CDR2 FQNEAQ (reference sequence). Trimming took off 11 bases at V and 4 bases at J, with 8 bases between the two ends. TCRdb passed the 5' RACE reads through MiXCR, listing each CDR3 protein once. The sample has approximately 700,000 distinct CDR3 sequences, around 6.1% seen once. The sample originates from a study of identical twins. Study-wide findings and caveats: For monozygotic twins, models underestimated out-of-frame TCR alpha sharing. Interpretation of the results relied on cross-sectional statistical analysis and not on following the same donors. Where out-of-frame alpha sequences were twin-shared, they showed excess low generation probability. Twin pairs had excess sharing that was weaker in beta out-of-frame sequences.

V usage is TRBV7-9 and J usage is TRBJ2-2; D is unclear. Source material: naive T cells sorted from blood. The TCR was taken from a man aged 18 to 35 in good health. CDR3 amino acids: CADGSTGELFF. The CDR3 nucleotides are TGTGCCGACGGGTCCACCGGGGAGCTGTTTTTT.